This T cell receptor beta chain was identified during a study of blood T cell repertoires in COVID-19. Study in general: The analysed material was cDNA or gDNA that came from T cells, B-cell-depleted T cells, or PBMCs.

Authors' analysis steps: It was from reference gene primer amplification that nucleated cell counts were estimated. Measured with immunoSEQ multiplex PCR; TCRdb has only the in-frame clones, and not every one. The DNA gave D and trimming, while V, J and clone size come from that table. The sample shows over 250,000 clones, roughly 85% of them seen only once. The sequence was obtained from a woman in her sixties or seventies with acute or convalescent COVID-19. Sequencing was performed on peripheral blood.

CDR3 sequence: CASSRRGANEKLFF. The CDR3 nucleotides read TGTGCCAGCAGCCGGCGGGGGGCTAATGAAAAACTGTTTTTT. This chain connects TRBV3-1 (or the pseudogene TRBV3-2) to TRBJ1-4; possible D gene TRBD1, 5 bases. CDR1 is LGHDT and CDR2 is YNNKEL in the germline V gene (reference sequence). The CDR3 is made up of 14 amino acids. The V end lost 4 bases, the J end lost 3 bases, and 9 bases lay between the germline ends.